This passage covers 5 T cell receptor beta chains from one sample sequenced in a study of CD8+CD57+ T cells in acquired aplastic anemia. Whoever was chosen for sequencing had shown CD8+CD57+ cell expansion by flow cytometry. According to the study, genomic DNA was the template for TCR beta VDJ and CDR3 profiling. One entry per CDR3 protein, called by TCRdb with MiXCR from the reads. The table records 150,000 or so distinct CDR3 sequences, under 55% of them present only once. The sample taken for sequencing was sorted CD4+, CD8+, or CD8+CD57+ T cells (not recorded which) from PBMCs. Receptors were obtained from a human donor with aplastic anemia.

V usage is TRBV7-3 and J usage is TRBJ2-5; 11 nucleotides line up with TRBD2. The CDR3 has 13 amino acids. Germline loops: CDR1 SGHTA, CDR2 FQGTGA. The J segment lost 5 bases and the V segment lost 4 bases, leaving 0 bases of the junction unmatched. This CDR3 is CASSWTSGETQYF. In DNA form, the CDR3 reads TGTGCCAGCAGCTGGACTAGCGGGGAGACCCAGTACTTC.

The V and J genes are TRBV9 and TRBJ1-2; unclear D gene. Germline V gene sequence: CDR1 SGDLS, CDR2 YYNGEE. The CDR3 has 15 residues. Trimming stripped 3 bases from V and 4 bases from J, with 16 bases between. The CDR3 protein is CASSGGGLNLYGYTF. CDR3 coding DNA: TGTGCCAGCAGCGGGGGAGGACTGAACCTCTATGGCTACACCTTC.

This clonotype was detected ten times or more. The chain carries TRBV5-1 and TRBJ2-7; TRBD2 matches at 9 bases. Germline CDR1 and CDR2: SGHRS and YFSETQ. The CDR3 runs to 15 residues. J gave up 2 bases and V 4 bases, and 7 bases lay outside the gene matches. CDR3 in DNA: TGCGCCAGCAGCGCGGGGGGGGACCCTACCTACGAGCAGTACTTC. This sequence encodes CASSAGGDPTYEQYF. Supplemented by reference TRBV5-1 and TRBJ2-7, the full variable domain reads KAGVTQTPRYLIKTRGQQVTLSCSPISGHRSVSWYQQTPGQGLQFLFEYFSETQRNKGNFPGRFSGRQFSNSRSEMNVSTLELGDSALYLCASSAGGDPTYEQYFGPGTRLTVT.

As DNA, the CDR3 is TGCGCCAGCAGGGAAGCGGGGGGGCTGGGAGAGACCCAGTACTTC. Residues: CASREAGGLGETQYF. The chain carries TRBV10-2 and TRBJ2-5; 10 bases line up with TRBD2. With V trimmed by 6 bases and J by 4 bases, 8 bases remained unmatched. In germline, CDR1 is WSHSY, CDR2 SAAADI. The CDR3 is 15 amino acids.

The J gene is TRBJ2-5, the V gene TRBV25-1, with a weak D call TRBD1 (5 bases). Germline-derived CDR1 and CDR2 are MGHDK and SYGVNS. The V and J ends lost 3 bases and 3 bases respectively, with 14 bases between them. The CDR3 has 15 amino acids. CDR3 sequence: CASSDGALLKETQYF. The CDR3 coding sequence is TGTGCCAGCAGTGATGGGGCCTTATTAAAAGAGACCCAGTACTTC. Complete variable domain (other parts from reference TRBV25-1 and TRBJ2-5): EADIYQTPRYLVIGTGKKITLECSQTMGHDKMYWYQQDPGMELHLIHYSYGVNSTEKGDLSSESTVSRIRTEHFPLTLESARPSHTSQYLCASSDGALLKETQYFGPGTRLLVL.